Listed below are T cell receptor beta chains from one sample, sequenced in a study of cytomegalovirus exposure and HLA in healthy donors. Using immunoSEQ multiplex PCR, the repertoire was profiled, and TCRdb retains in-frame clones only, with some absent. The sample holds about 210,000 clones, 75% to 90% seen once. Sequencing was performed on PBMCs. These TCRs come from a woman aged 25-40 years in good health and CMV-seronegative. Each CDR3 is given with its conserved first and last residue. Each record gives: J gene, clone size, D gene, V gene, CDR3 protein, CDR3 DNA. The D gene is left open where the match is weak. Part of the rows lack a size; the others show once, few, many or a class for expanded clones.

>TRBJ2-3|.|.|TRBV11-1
CASSLRLSTDTQYF
TGTGCCAGCAGCTTACGACTAAGCACAGATACGCAGTATTTT
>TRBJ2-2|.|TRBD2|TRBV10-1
CASTSGYTGELFF
TGCGCCAGTACTAGCGGGTACACCGGGGAGCTGTTTTTT
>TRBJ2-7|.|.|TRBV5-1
CASSLGTASYEQYF
TGCGCCAGCAGCTTGGGGACAGCTTCCTACGAGCAGTACTTC
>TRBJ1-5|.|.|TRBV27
CASSSYSGSQHF
TGTGCCAGCAGTTCTTATTCGGGGTCCCAGCATTTT
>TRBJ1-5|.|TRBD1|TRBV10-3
CAISGGGQGGGQPQHF
TGTGCCATCAGTGGAGGGGGACAGGGGGGAGGACAGCCCCAGCATTTT
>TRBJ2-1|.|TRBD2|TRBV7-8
CASSRGLAGGEQFF
TGTGCCAGCAGCCGAGGACTAGCGGGGGGTGAGCAGTTCTTC
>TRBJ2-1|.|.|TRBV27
CASRLGQTNSYNEQFF
TGTGCCAGCAGACTTGGACAGACGAACTCCTACAATGAGCAGTTCTTC
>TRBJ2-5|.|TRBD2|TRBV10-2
CASSESMSSGGARETQYF
TGCGCCAGCAGTGAGAGTATGTCTAGCGGGGGGGCCCGCGAGACCCAGTACTTC
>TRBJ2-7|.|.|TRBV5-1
CASSLSGTPYEQYF
TGCGCCAGCAGCTTGAGCGGGACACCATACGAGCAGTACTTC
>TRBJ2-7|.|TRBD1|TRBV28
CASSLGQGVEQYF
TGTGCCAGCAGTCTAGGACAGGGGGTCGAGCAGTACTTC
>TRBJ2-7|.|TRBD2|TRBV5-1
CASSIGLGGYEQYF
TGCGCCAGCAGCATCGGGTTGGGGGGGTACGAGCAGTACTTC
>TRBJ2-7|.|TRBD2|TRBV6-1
CASSLLAGGDEQYF
TGTGCCAGCAGCCTCCTAGCGGGGGGTGACGAGCAGTACTTC
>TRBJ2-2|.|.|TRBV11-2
CASSLTLSGELFF
TGTGCCAGCAGCTTAACTCTATCTGGGGAGCTGTTTTTT
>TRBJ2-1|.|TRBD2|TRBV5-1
CASSGASGRALYNEQFF
TGCGCCAGCAGCGGCGCTAGCGGGAGGGCCCTGTACAATGAGCAGTTCTTC
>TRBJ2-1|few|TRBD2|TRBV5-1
CASSVTGTNSYNEQFF
TGCGCCAGCAGCGTGACCGGGACTAACTCCTACAATGAGCAGTTCTTC
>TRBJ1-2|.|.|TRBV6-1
CATISGPNYGYTF
TGTGCCACCATCTCAGGGCCCAACTATGGCTACACCTTC
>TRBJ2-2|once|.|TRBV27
CASSYGASNTGELFF
TGTGCCAGCAGTTACGGAGCCTCGAACACCGGGGAGCTGTTTTTT
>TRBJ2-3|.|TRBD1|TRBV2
CASSLLGTGNTDTQYF
TGTGCCAGCAGCTTACTAGGGACAGGGAACACAGATACGCAGTATTTT
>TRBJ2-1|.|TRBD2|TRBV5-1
CASRNRAPSGMGNEQFF
TGCGCCAGCAGAAACCGGGCTCCCAGCGGGATGGGAAATGAGCAGTTCTTC
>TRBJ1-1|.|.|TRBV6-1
CASNLGVNTEAFF
TGTGCCAGCAACCTAGGGGTGAACACTGAAGCTTTCTTT
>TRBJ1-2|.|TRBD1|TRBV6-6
CASSSTQGSYGYTF
TGTGCCAGCAGTTCGACACAGGGGAGCTATGGCTACACCTTC
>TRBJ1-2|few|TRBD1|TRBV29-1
CSVDRGNGYTF
TGCAGCGTGGACAGGGGCAATGGCTACACCTTC
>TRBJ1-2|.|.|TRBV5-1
CASSPQTTHGYTF
TGCGCCAGCAGCCCACAGACTACTCATGGCTACACCTTC
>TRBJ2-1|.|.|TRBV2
CASSEPFRNEQFF
TGTGCCAGCAGTGAACCGTTTCGGAATGAGCAGTTCTTC
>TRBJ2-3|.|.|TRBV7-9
CASSRGLESTDTQYF
TGTGCCAGCAGCCGGGGACTTGAATCCACAGATACGCAGTATTTT
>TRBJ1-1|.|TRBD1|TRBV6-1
CASSEVTGGYTEAFF
TGTGCCAGCAGTGAAGTTACAGGGGGCTACACTGAAGCTTTCTTT
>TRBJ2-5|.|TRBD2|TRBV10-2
CASSEVGLAGPQETQYF
TGCGCCAGCAGTGAGGTGGGACTAGCGGGACCCCAAGAGACCCAGTACTTC
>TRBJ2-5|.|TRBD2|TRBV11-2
CASSTPGGLAGEETQYF
TGTGCCAGCAGCACACCAGGGGGACTAGCGGGAGAAGAGACCCAGTACTTC
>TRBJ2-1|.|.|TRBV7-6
CASSPAGQSHNEQFF
TGTGCCAGCAGCCCGGCGGGACAGTCCCACAATGAGCAGTTCTTC
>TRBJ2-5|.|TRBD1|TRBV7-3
CASSSTGPQETQYF
TGTGCCAGCAGCTCGACAGGGCCCCAAGAGACCCAGTACTTC
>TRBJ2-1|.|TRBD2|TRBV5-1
CASSSGRPYNEQFF
TGCGCCAGCAGCAGCGGGAGACCATACAATGAGCAGTTCTTC
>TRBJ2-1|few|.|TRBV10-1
CASSDWAAQDYNEQFF
TGCGCCAGCAGTGACTGGGCCGCCCAAGACTACAATGAGCAGTTCTTC
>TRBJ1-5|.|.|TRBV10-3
CAISDGQINQPQHF
TGTGCCATCAGTGATGGACAGATAAATCAGCCCCAGCATTTT
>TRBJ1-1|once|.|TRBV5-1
CASSLAVEGEAFF
TGCGCCAGCAGCTTGGCCGTCGAGGGAGAAGCTTTCTTT
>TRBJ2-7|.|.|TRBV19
CASPKAHGGTYEQYF
TGTGCCTCCCCCAAGGCCCACGGAGGGACCTACGAGCAGTACTTC
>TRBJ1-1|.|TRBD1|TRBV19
CASSLGQGYQYTEAFF
TGTGCCAGTAGTCTGGGACAGGGATATCAGTACACTGAAGCTTTCTTT
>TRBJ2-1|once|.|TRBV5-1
CASSPLSTYNEQFF
TGCGCCAGCAGCCCCCTATCGACCTACAATGAGCAGTTCTTC
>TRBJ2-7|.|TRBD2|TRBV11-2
CASRGTSGTYEQYF
TGTGCCAGCAGGGGGACTAGCGGGACCTACGAGCAGTACTTC
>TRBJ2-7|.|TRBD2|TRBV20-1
CSAREDDEQYF
TGCAGTGCTCGGGAGGATGACGAGCAGTACTTC
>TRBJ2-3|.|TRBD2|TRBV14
CASSQGTSAQYF
TGTGCCAGCAGCCAAGGGACTAGCGCGCAGTATTTT
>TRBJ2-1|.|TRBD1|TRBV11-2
CASSRTGLVEQFF
TGTGCCAGCAGCCGGACAGGCTTGGTAGAGCAGTTCTTC
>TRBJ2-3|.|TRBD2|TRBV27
CASTPAGVTDTQYF
TGTGCCAGCACACCAGCGGGAGTGACAGATACGCAGTATTTT
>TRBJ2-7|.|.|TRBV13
CASSQGLAVYEQYF
TGTGCCAGCAGCCAAGGGCTAGCCGTCTACGAGCAGTACTTC
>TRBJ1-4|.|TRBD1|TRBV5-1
CASSLRQGPNEKLFF
TGCGCCAGCAGCTTACGACAGGGACCTAATGAAAAACTGTTTTTT
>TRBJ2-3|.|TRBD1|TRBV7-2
CASSFSGTGNSDTQYF
TGTGCCAGCAGCTTTTCCGGGACAGGGAATTCCGATACGCAGTATTTT
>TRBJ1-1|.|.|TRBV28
CASSMTVAEAFF
TGTGCCAGCAGTATGACAGTAGCTGAAGCTTTCTTT
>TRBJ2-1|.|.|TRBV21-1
CASSSTGGKQFF
TGTGCCAGCAGCAGCACAGGGGGCAAACAGTTCTTC
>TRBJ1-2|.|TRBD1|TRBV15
CATSRGGQGTGLYGYTF
TGTGCCACCAGCAGGGGGGGACAGGGGACGGGTTTGTATGGCTACACCTTC